These 19 T cell receptor beta chains came from one sample sequenced in a study of identical twins. TCRdb re-called the 5' RACE reads with MiXCR, one entry per CDR3 protein. The table shows 300,000 to 400,000 distinct CDR3 sequences, with more than 9% occurring only once. These data were also filed under a second study, of yellow fever vaccine responses in identical twins.

The sequenced sample consisted of CD8+ T cells sorted from blood. These receptors came from a woman younger than 35 in good health.

This clonotype was observed a handful of times. An end of the junction differs from the germline gene, which may be a read error. This sequence joins TRBV4-1 and TRBJ2-4; weak D call: TRBD2 (6 bases). Germline CDR1 and CDR2: MGHRA and YSYEKL. The CDR3 length is 12 residues. The CDR3 reads CASSQEGGLRNF. The CDR3 DNA reads TGCGCCAGCAGCCAAGAGGGAGGACTAAGGAACTTC.

This clonotype occurred a few times. The chain combines TRBV6-2 or TRBV6-3 with TRBJ2-7, with TRBD2 identical over 9 bases. Unmatched junction bases numbered 14, after V lost 2 bases and J lost 3 bases. The germline CDR1 and CDR2 sequences are MNHEY and SVGEGT. The CDR3 covers 18 residues. CDR3 amino acids: CASSYETSGYIGNYEQYF. The CDR3 coding sequence is TGTGCCAGCAGTTACGAAACTAGCGGGTACATAGGGAACTACGAGCAGTACTTC.

This clonotype has at least ten counts. The chain links TRBV12-3 or TRBV12-4 to TRBJ2-3, with 11 positions matching TRBD2. V shed 5 bases and J 2 bases; nucleotides not matched to a gene: 6. This CDR3 has 16 residues. CDR3 loop: CASSPQTSGTTDTQYF. The CDR3 DNA reads as TGTGCCAGCAGTCCCCAGACTAGCGGGACCACAGATACGCAGTATTTT.

This clonotype was recorded many times. This chain uses TRBV9 with TRBJ2-7; no reliable D call. The germline CDR1 and CDR2 sequences are SGDLS and YYNGEE. The CDR3 sequence is 14 residues long. Trimming cost V 0 bases and J 2 bases, with 9 bases left between them. For the CDR3, the DNA is TGTGCCAGCAGCGTAGCGGGCTCCACCTACGAGCAGTACTTC. It translates to CASSVAGSTYEQYF.

The chain carries TRBV2 and TRBJ1-2, with D maybe TRBD1 (5 bases). The V end was cut by 8 bases, the J end by 4 bases, with 8 bases between. The V gene's germline CDR1 is SNHLY and CDR2 FYNNEI. The CDR3 length is 11 residues. CDR3 bases: TGTGCCAGCGGGGCTTCCTATGGCTACACCTTC. This encodes CASGASYGYTF.

This clonotype was picked up many times. The chain employs TRBV10-3 and TRBJ2-3, with 12 bases matching TRBD2. The ends lost 3 bases at V and 2 bases at J; junction bases unmatched: 3. The germline gives CDR1 ENHRY, CDR2 SYGVKD. This CDR3 region has 16 residues. The CDR3 loop is CAISDPSGRVTDTQYF. CDR3 nucleotides: TGTGCCATCAGTGATCCTAGCGGGAGGGTCACAGATACGCAGTATTTT.

In its sample, this clonotype was seen a few times. The CDR3: CSARVGEGHYEQYF. CDR3 nucleotides: TGCAGTGCTAGAGTCGGGGAGGGCCACTACGAGCAGTACTTC. This chain connects TRBV20-1 to TRBJ2-7; 7 bases map to TRBD2. This CDR3 comprises 14 residues. The V gene's germline CDR1 is DFQATT and CDR2 SNEGSKA (reference sequence). With 1 base clipped from V and 3 bases from J, the junction kept 6 bases outside the gene matches.

This clonotype has a handful of counts. The chain joins TRBV6-1 to TRBJ1-6; maybe TRBD1 (6 bases). Germline V gene sequence: CDR1 MNHNS, CDR2 SASEGT. The CDR3 totals 14 residues. The V and J ends lost 7 bases and 4 bases respectively, with 11 bases between them. Here the CDR3 reads CASIRTAYNSPLHF. The CDR3, as DNA: TGTGCCAGCATCAGGACAGCATATAATTCACCCCTCCACTTT.

This clonotype came up a few times. The genes are TRBV12-3 or TRBV12-4 and TRBJ1-1; D might be TRBD1 (6 bases). This CDR3 is 16 amino acids long. V was clipped by 3 bases and J by 5 bases, with 19 bases between them. The CDR3 sequence: CASSLNRPTQGTEAFF. CDR3 in DNA: TGTGCCAGCAGTTTGAATCGACCTACTCAGGGGACTGAAGCTTTCTTT.

The table lists this clonotype with a few counts. The chain recombines TRBV29-1 with TRBJ2-1; perhaps D is TRBD1 or TRBD2 (5 bases each). This CDR3 is 14 amino acids long. Trimming removed 6 bases from V and 6 bases from J, with 18 bases in between. Germline CDR1 reads SQVTM; CDR2 reads ANQGSEA. The DNA for the CDR3 is TGCAGCGTCCTTGGGGGTGTTGAAATCAATGAGCAGTTCTTC. This sequence encodes CSVLGGVEINEQFF.

The CDR3 sequence is CSVRQGINNEQFF. CDR3 sequence (DNA): TGCAGCGTTCGACAGGGGATCAACAATGAGCAGTTCTTC. The chain has TRBV29-1 and TRBJ2-1; 8 bases line up with TRBD1. V lost 5 bases, J lost 5 bases, and 5 bases stayed unmatched. This CDR3 is 13 amino acids long. Germline CDR1 is SQVTM and CDR2 is ANQGSEA.

About this clonotype itself: The junction differs from germline at one of its ends, possibly a read error. The gene calls are TRBV3-1 and TRBJ2-5; D is unresolved. CDR1 is LGHDT and CDR2 is YNNKEL in the germline V gene (reference sequence). This CDR3 is built from 13 residues. This chain's CDR3 is CASSQAGPPPTDF. The CDR3 coding sequence is TGTGCCAGCAGCCAAGCTGGACCGCCCCCCACGGACTTC.

Only a few counts were recorded for this clonotype. This chain connects TRBV11-2 to TRBJ2-7, with TRBD2 matching over 10 bases. Unmatched junction bases numbered 11, after V lost 6 bases and J lost 6 bases. Germline V CDR1 and CDR2: SGHAT, FQNNGV. The CDR3 runs to 15 residues. Written as DNA, the CDR3 is TGTGCCAGCAGTCTAGTGCTAGCGGGGGAACCCGAGCAGTACGTC. This translates into CASSLVLAGEPEQYV.

This clonotype was counted between two and nine times. The gene calls are TRBV11-2 and TRBJ1-6, with a weak D call TRBD1 (6 bases). Trimming took 5 bases from V and 7 from J, leaving 15 bases between them. The germline V gene encodes CDR1 SGHAT and CDR2 FQNNGV. This CDR3 is built from 15 residues. The CDR3 is CASSAGTTRNSPLHF. CDR3 in DNA: TGTGCCAGCAGCGCCGGGACAACGCGGAATTCACCCCTCCACTTT.

This clonotype appeared a few times. This chain links TRBV7-9 with TRBJ2-7, with D possibly TRBD2 on 5 matching bases. CDR1 and CDR2 from the germline V gene are SEHNR and FQNEAQ (reference sequence). The V and J ends lost 8 bases and 3 bases respectively, with 14 bases between them. This CDR3 spans 13 amino acids. The CDR3 here is CASSREGYYEQYV. The CDR3 bases are TGTGCCAGCTCAAGAGAGGGATACTACGAGCAGTACGTC.

There are a few counts of this clonotype. The chain joins TRBV25-1 to TRBJ2-1, with 9 bases that match TRBD2. V gave up 4 bases and J gave up 7 bases; unmatched junction bases: 11. There are 16 residues in the CDR3. CDR1 is MGHDK, CDR2 SYGVNS, per germline. CDR3 bases: TGTGCCAGCAGTGGGAGGGGGACTAGCAGAAGAAATGAGCAGTTCTTC. Protein sequence: CASSGRGTSRRNEQFF.

This clonotype was found a few times. This chain connects TRBV18 to TRBJ1-2, with no clear D. V dropped 6 bases and J dropped 3 bases, with 8 bases sitting between them. Germline V gene data show CDR1 as KGHSH and CDR2 as LQKENI. The CDR3 sequence is 12 residues long. CDR3 amino acids: CASSETDYGYTF. The CDR3 DNA follows: TGTGCCAGCTCGGAAACGGACTATGGCTACACCTTC.

This chain connects TRBV9 to TRBJ2-1, with D tentatively TRBD1 or TRBD2 (5 bases each). Germline V gene data show CDR1 as SGDLS and CDR2 as YYNGEE. The V and J ends lost 0 bases and 5 bases respectively, with 18 bases between them. The CDR3 covers 17 residues. The CDR3 here is CASSVEEPGPLDNEQFF. The CDR3 DNA sequence: TGTGCCAGCAGCGTAGAAGAACCGGGACCCCTGGACAATGAGCAGTTCTTC.

Many counts were recorded for this clonotype. V and J are TRBV2 and TRBJ2-5, with 9 nucleotides matching TRBD1. The CDR3 consists of 16 residues. Trimming took 3 bases from V and 5 from J; bases not matched to a gene: 10. Germline CDR1 is SNHLY and CDR2 is FYNNEI. This chain's CDR3 is CASSDFVDRGHETQYF. DNA for the CDR3: TGTGCCAGCAGTGACTTTGTGGACAGGGGACACGAGACCCAGTACTTC.